These 23 T cell receptor beta chains came from one sample sequenced in a study of blood T cell repertoires in COVID-19 (TCRdb year 2020). Library creation used the immunoSEQ multiplex PCR assay. TCRdb provides this immuneACCESS table in a form limited to in-frame rearrangements. Some clones are lacking; in checked studies, under half of them reflect an unresolved V gene, and why the rest are absent is not known. For this sample there are under 350,000 clones; about 82% appear just once. 7.2% of the sample rests with the top ten. Source material: peripheral blood. Source of these receptors: a human donor in a cohort sampled during active COVID-19.

The chain is built from TRBV6-5 and TRBJ2-1; TRBD2 aligns across 7 bases. The length of the CDR3 is 14 residues. Germline assignment: CDR1 MNHEY and CDR2 SVGAGI. The junction had 1 base not matched to a gene; V was cut back by 2 bases and J by 3 bases. The CDR3 reads CASSYGGGYNEQFF. DNA for the CDR3: TGTGCCAGCAGTTACGGGGGGGGCTACAATGAGCAGTTCTTC.

The chain employs TRBV6-1 and TRBJ2-7; possible D gene TRBD1, 6 bases. V was clipped by 2 bases and J by 3 bases, with 8 bases between them. Germline V CDR1 and CDR2: MNHNS, SASEGT. The CDR3 totals 13 residues. The DNA for the CDR3 is TGTGCCAGCAGTGAATGGGACAACTACGAGCAGTACTTC. As protein: CASSEWDNYEQYF.

The chain employs TRBV5-1 and TRBJ2-7, with TRBD1 as a possible D gene (5 bases). Germline V lookup: CDR1 SGHRS, CDR2 YFSETQ. The CDR3 loop spans 15 amino acids. Trimming left V 0 bases short and J 0 bases short, with 10 bases between. Here the CDR3 reads CASSLAARGSYEQYF. CDR3 in DNA: TGCGCCAGCAGCTTGGCCGCTAGGGGCTCCTACGAGCAGTACTTC.

The chain uses TRBV11-1 and TRBJ2-1; D is uncertain. The CDR3 is 14 residues long. The germline V gene encodes CDR1 SGHAT and CDR2 FQDESV (reference sequence). V was trimmed by 1 base and J by 8 bases, leaving 12 bases between them. The CDR3 loop reads CASSLDQAVDEQFF. The CDR3 bases are TGTGCCAGCAGCTTAGATCAGGCTGTGGATGAGCAGTTCTTC.

The chain is built from TRBV18 and TRBJ1-5, with TRBD1 identical over 7 bases. This CDR3 is built from 15 residues. Germline-derived CDR1 and CDR2 are KGHSH and LQKENI. The V gene end was trimmed by 4 bases and the J gene end by 0 bases; junction bases not matched to a gene: 3. DNA for the CDR3: TGTGCCAGCTCACAGGGACAGCTTAGCAATCAGCCCCAGCATTTT. It translates to CASSQGQLSNQPQHF. Full variable domain (outside the CDR3, taken from reference TRBV18 and TRBJ1-5): NAGVMQNPRHLVRRRGQEARLRCSPMKGHSHVYWYRQLPEEGLKFMVYLQKENIIDESGMPKERFSAEFPKEGPSILRIQQVVRGDSAAYFCASSQGQLSNQPQHFGDGTRLSIL.

J is TRBJ1-1 and V is TRBV18, with 10 bases aligning to TRBD1. J gave up 1 base and V 6 bases, and 8 bases lay outside the gene matches. The CDR3 is 16 residues long. Germline CDR1 is KGHSH and CDR2 is LQKENI. DNA of the CDR3: TGTGCCAGCTCCCAGGGACAGGGGAATTGGAACACTGAAGCTTTCTTT. It encodes CASSQGQGNWNTEAFF.

This chain uses TRBV7-9 with TRBJ1-6; 10 bases are a match to TRBD1. CDR3 size: 15 residues. V lost 3 bases to trimming and J lost 9 bases; unmatched junction nucleotides: 5. Germline V lookup: CDR1 SEHNR, CDR2 FQNEAQ (reference sequence). Written as DNA, the CDR3 is TGTGCCAGCAGCTTGGGGACAGGGGCTAGTTCACCCCTCCACTTT. Its translation: CASSLGTGASSPLHF. Full variable domain (rest looked up from reference TRBV7-9 and TRBJ1-6): DTGVSQNPRHKITKRGQNVTFRCDPISEHNRLYWYRQTLGQGPEFLTYFQNEAQLEKSRLLSDRFSAERPKGSFSTLEIQRTEQGDSAMYLCASSLGTGASSPLHFGNGTRLTVT.

CDR3 nucleotide sequence: TGCAGCGTTCGTAAGGGGTCCTACGAGCAGTACTTC. Its translation is CSVRKGSYEQYF. V gene TRBV29-1 combines with J gene TRBJ2-7; the D gene is possibly TRBD1 (5 bases). With 5 bases removed from V and 1 base from J, the gap between germline ends came to 9 bases. The CDR3 is 12 residues long. The V gene's germline CDR1 is SQVTM and CDR2 ANQGSEA.

This clone was found a few times. V gene TRBV5-1 combines with J gene TRBJ2-7; weak D call: TRBD1 (6 bases). Germline CDR1 is SGHRS and CDR2 is YFSETQ. There are 18 residues in the CDR3. Trimming left V 0 bases short and J 6 bases short, with 25 bases between. CDR3 sequence: CASSLALMIKDRPLEQYF. The CDR3 DNA reads TGCGCCAGCAGCTTGGCTTTAATGATCAAGGACAGACCCCTCGAGCAGTACTTC. Combining the CDR3 with reference TRBV5-1 and TRBJ2-7 gives the whole variable domain KAGVTQTPRYLIKTRGQQVTLSCSPISGHRSVSWYQQTPGQGLQFLFEYFSETQRNKGNFPGRFSGRQFSNSRSEMNVSTLELGDSALYLCASSLALMIKDRPLEQYFGPGTRLTVT.

This chain connects TRBV3-1 (or the pseudogene TRBV3-2) to TRBJ1-2; no reliable D call. CDR3 length: 13 amino acids. The V and J ends lost 1 base and 4 bases respectively, with 7 bases between them. Germline values: CDR1 LGHDT, CDR2 YNNKEL (reference sequence). The CDR3 is CASSQGFSYGYTF. The CDR3 coding sequence is TGTGCCAGCAGCCAAGGTTTCAGCTATGGCTACACCTTC.

This clone was counted only a few times. V is TRBV10-1 and J is TRBJ2-3; tentative D call: TRBD2 (6 bases). The CDR3 is 12 amino acids. Germline-derived CDR1 and CDR2 are WNHNN and SYGVQD (reference sequence). The V and J ends lost 5 bases and 5 bases respectively, with 8 bases between them. The CDR3 DNA is TGCGCCAGCAGTTCGGGGGTAGATACGCAGTATTTT. Translating it yields CASSSGVDTQYF.

V usage is TRBV19 and J usage is TRBJ1-5; D is possibly TRBD1 (6 bases). The CDR3 is made up of 15 amino acids. Germline CDR1 and CDR2: LNHDA and SQIVND (reference sequence). Trimming removed 6 bases from V and 0 bases from J, with 12 bases in between. CDR3 region: CASSQDSLSNQPQHF. The DNA of the CDR3 is TGTGCCAGTAGCCAGGACAGCCTTAGCAATCAGCCCCAGCATTTT.

This clone appeared once. The V call is TRBV14, the J call TRBJ2-2; D is undetermined. Germline V gene sequence: CDR1 SGHDN, CDR2 FVKESK. The V gene lost 2 bases and the J gene lost 5 bases, with 9 bases spanning the gap. CDR3 length: 14 residues. The CDR3 loop is CASSQLRSTGELFF. CDR3 sequence (DNA): TGTGCCAGCAGCCAATTGAGGAGTACCGGGGAGCTGTTTTTT. The complete variable domain, with remaining parts taken from reference TRBV14 and TRBJ2-2, reads EAGVTQFPSHSVIEKGQTVTLRCDPISGHDNLYWYRRVMGKEIKFLLHFVKESKQDESGMPNNRFLAERTGGTYSTLKVQPAELEDSGVYFCASSQLRSTGELFFGEGSRLTVL.

This clone showed up just a few times. This chain connects TRBV19 to TRBJ1-6, with 7 bases fitting TRBD1. V gave up 7 bases and J gave up 9 bases; unmatched junction bases: 3. CDR1 is LNHDA, CDR2 SQIVND, per germline (reference sequence). This CDR3 spans 12 amino acids. The CDR3 sequence: CASTDRVSPLHF. The CDR3, as DNA: TGTGCCAGTACCGACAGGGTTTCACCCCTCCACTTT.

The gene calls are TRBV5-1 and TRBJ1-1, with D possibly being TRBD1 (6 bases). This CDR3 has 17 residues. V was pared by 0 bases and J by 1 base, with 16 bases between. CDR1 is SGHRS, CDR2 YFSETQ, per germline. CDR3 nucleotides: TGCGCCAGCAGCTTGGGGGCCCTGCCAGGGGCGAACACTGAAGCTTTCTTT. Protein sequence: CASSLGALPGANTEAFF. Supplemented by reference TRBV5-1 and TRBJ1-1, the full variable domain reads KAGVTQTPRYLIKTRGQQVTLSCSPISGHRSVSWYQQTPGQGLQFLFEYFSETQRNKGNFPGRFSGRQFSNSRSEMNVSTLELGDSALYLCASSLGALPGANTEAFFGQGTRLTVV.

This chain links TRBV6-2 or TRBV6-3 with TRBJ2-1, with 9 bases lining up with TRBD2. The CDR3 sequence is 13 residues long. Trimming took 5 bases from V and 6 from J; bases not matched to a gene: 2. CDR1 is MNHEY and CDR2 is SVGEGT in the germline V gene. The CDR3 DNA is TGTGCCAGCAGTAGACTAGCGGTCAATGAGCAGTTCTTC. This encodes CASSRLAVNEQFF.

The chain recombines TRBV18 with TRBJ1-4; 7 bases match TRBD1. Germline CDR1 and CDR2: KGHSH and LQKENI. V shed 6 bases, J shed 7 bases, and the junction held 2 bases outside the gene matches. The CDR3 has 12 residues. CDR3 residues: CASSTGSEKLFF. The CDR3 DNA reads as TGTGCCAGCTCGACAGGGAGTGAAAAACTGTTTTTT.

This chain uses TRBV5-4 with TRBJ1-2; D gene ambiguous. Trimming pared 0 bases from V and 5 bases from J, leaving 8 bases between. Germline-derived CDR1 and CDR2 are SGHNT and YYREEE (reference sequence). This CDR3 spans 13 amino acids. In DNA, the CDR3 is TGTGCCAGCAGCTTGGTAGGAGGGTATGGCTACACCTTC. The encoded protein is CASSLVGGYGYTF.

V is TRBV3-1 (or the pseudogene TRBV3-2) and J is TRBJ2-2; no reliable D call. The CDR3 has 14 amino acids. CDR1 and CDR2 (germline): LGHDT, YNNKEL (reference sequence). V lost 1 base to trimming and J lost 7 bases, with 10 bases between them. The CDR3 DNA sequence: TGTGCCAGCAGCCAAGTAACATCCCTCGGGGAGCTGTTTTTT. It is translated as CASSQVTSLGELFF.

The chain carries TRBV30 and TRBJ2-7; D not certain. The CDR3 is 13 amino acids. V lost 2 bases, J lost 0 bases, and 8 bases lay in between. Germline V gene data show CDR1 as GTSNPN and CDR2 as SVGIG (reference sequence). The CDR3 protein is CAWSPENSYEQYF. The CDR3 DNA follows: TGTGCCTGGAGTCCAGAAAACTCCTACGAGCAGTACTTC.

This clone has a handful of counts. This chain joins TRBV14 and TRBJ1-2, with D perhaps matching TRBD1 (5 bases). The germline V gene encodes CDR1 SGHDN and CDR2 FVKESK. The CDR3 runs to 15 residues. Trimming removed 4 bases at V and 4 bases at J, with 16 bases between. The CDR3 bases are TGTGCCAGCAGCCTAATAGGGGTCCCTACCTATGGCTACACCTTC. This encodes CASSLIGVPTYGYTF. Together with reference TRBV14 and TRBJ1-2, the CDR3 gives the full variable domain: EAGVTQFPSHSVIEKGQTVTLRCDPISGHDNLYWYRRVMGKEIKFLLHFVKESKQDESGMPNNRFLAERTGGTYSTLKVQPAELEDSGVYFCASSLIGVPTYGYTFGSGTRLTVV.

This clone was observed once. The genes are TRBV7-3 and TRBJ2-1; TRBD2 aligns across 11 bases. The CDR3 loop spans 16 amino acids. CDR1 SGHTA and CDR2 FQGTGA come from the germline V gene. V gave up 5 bases and J gave up 3 bases; unmatched junction bases: 6. CDR3 nucleotide sequence: TGTGCCAGCAGCCTACTAGCGGGGGCGTACTACAATGAGCAGTTCTTC. It yields the protein CASSLLAGAYYNEQFF.

This sequence joins TRBV19 and TRBJ2-5; the D gene is possibly TRBD2 (5 bases). V was clipped by 9 bases and J by 5 bases, with 16 bases between them. The CDR3 loop spans 13 amino acids. Germline V gives CDR1 LNHDA, CDR2 SQIVND (reference sequence). CDR3 in amino acids: CASLRGLYETQYF. In DNA form, the CDR3 reads TGTGCCAGCCTGAGAGGGCTTTATGAGACCCAGTACTTC.